The present entry profiles one T cell receptor beta chain with its context. No antigen is known for it. No clone much larger than this one lies a single base away; base qualities are absent. This sample was included in a study of T-cell memory formation after mild COVID-19 (dated by TCRdb to about 2021). With regard to the full study: Most TCR sequence clusters were specific to one of the two donors. Longitudinal TCRalpha and TCRbeta repertoire sequencing tracked T-cell clones expanding and contracting after mild COVID-19 in a couple of donors. The cohort comprised two young, previously healthy adult volunteers, one female and one male.

Ficoll-Paque density gradient centrifugation was the method used to isolate PBMCs. The junction shows trimming of 5 bases on V and 7 bases on J, and the gene matches do not reach 10 bases of it. Via the germline V gene (reference sequence), CDR1 is DFQATT and CDR2 SNEGSKA. Reading from cysteine to phenylalanine, the CDR3 counts 13 amino acids. Only the CDR3 DNA stays, 39 bases, in frame from base 1. The full study reports these points: Only two mild cases were covered in the study, and larger cohorts including severe cases with pre-infection samples were considered necessary. Clones contracting from day 15 to 85 had balanced CD4/CD8 phenotypes, while a second wave expanding from day 15 to 37 was biased towards CD4+. The detection of some responding clones in pre-infection memory suggests that pre-existing cross-reactive memory T cells joined the SARS-CoV-2 response. Whether the second-wave clones peaking on day 37 were SARS-CoV-2 specific was not confirmed. Contracting CD4+ clones were located mainly in the CM and EM memory subsets, whereas CD8+ clones were found to be enriched in EMRA.

The reads were generated on an Illumina NovaSeq 6000. TCRalpha and TCRbeta cDNA libraries were built by 5'RACE with constant-segment primers, adding sample barcodes and unique molecular identifiers. Trizol reagent was used to extract RNA from every sample. The libraries were amplified in two PCR steps, and the second step added a second sample barcode and Illumina TruSeq adapters. The libraries were sequenced on an Illumina NovaSeq using 2 x 150 bp paired-end reads. As for how the authors treated the data: With migec v1.2.7, reads were demultiplexed and then collapsed into UMI-guided consensus sequences. Using mixcr v2.1.11, UMI consensuses were aligned to TRA and TRB V and J templates and then assembled into clonotypes. Expanded or contracted clonotypes were those called significant by both edgeR and NoisET, with noise models trained on biological replicates. For edgeR calls, a false discovery rate-adjusted p below 0.01 and a log2 fold-change threshold of 1 were applied. PCA with hierarchical clustering of max-normalized trajectories of the 1000 most abundant clonotypes was used as exploratory dynamics analysis. Each responding clone was given a CD4 or CD8 phenotype based on the CD4+ and CD8+ repertoires, which had been sequenced separately. TCRdb reprocessed the public reads (quality trimming at Q25 with fastp, clone calling with MiXCR) and kept in-frame beta chains. Every CDR3 protein is listed once, alongside the most common genes and DNA of its rows. These V and J calls rely on TCRdb rather than the paper's analysis. The sample yields around 510,000 distinct CDR3 sequences; about 20% were counted once. About 8.2% of the sample rests with the top ten.

Sequenced: PBMCs or a T cell subset sorted from them (not recorded which). This chain joins TRBV20-1 to TRBJ1-2; TRBD1 matches 7 bases in the middle. The receptor's source is an adult woman who had mild COVID-19 (a few samples of this study predate the infection). The sample titles of this study are shuffled in the database, so cell type and time point are left out; the donor was told from shared clones. The CDR3: CSAGDSPRAGYTF. The DNA reads as follows: TGCAGTGCTGGGGACAGCCCCCGGGCTGGCTACACCTTC.